Each of the 8 T cell receptor beta chains below was sequenced from the same sample in a study of patients and donors after allogeneic stem cell transplantation. TCRdb analysed the RT-PCR reads with MiXCR anew, one entry per CDR3 protein. The sample carries hundreds of thousands of distinct CDR3 sequences, around two fifths recorded once. The sequencing input was blood, either unsorted or a sorted T cell fraction (not recorded which). Every receptor here comes from a human donor who was either an allogeneic HSCT recipient or a stem cell or donor lymphocyte infusion donor (not recorded which). It is not recorded whose cells these are; they may come from a transplant donor.

For this clonotype: An end of the junction differs from the germline gene, which may be a read error. The chain joins TRBV20-1 to TRBJ2-7; the D gene is possibly TRBD1 (6 bases). The germline gives CDR1 DFQATT, CDR2 SNEGSKA (reference sequence). There are 13 residues in the CDR3. The CDR3 nucleotides read TGCAGTGCGAGAGCCCCGGGGACAAACGAGCAGTACTTC. Protein product: CSARAPGTNEQYF.

This sequence joins TRBV20-1 and TRBJ2-3; D is possibly TRBD2 (7 bases). CDR3 size: 14 residues. Germline CDR1 DFQATT, CDR2 SNEGSKA (reference sequence). V was pared by 3 bases and J by 0 bases, with 10 bases between. Here the CDR3 reads CSARAGASTDTQYF. The CDR3 region has the DNA TGCAGTGCTAGGGCGGGGGCTAGCACAGATACGCAGTATTTT.

The rearrangement joins TRBV5-4 to TRBJ1-5; 7 bases are a match to TRBD1. Germline-derived CDR1 and CDR2 are SGHNT and YYREEE (reference sequence). This CDR3 region has 15 residues. The J segment lost 7 bases and the V segment lost 4 bases, leaving 11 bases of the junction unmatched. The CDR3 nucleotides read TGTGCCAGCAGCATGGGGACAGAGGAAGAACAGCCCCAGCATTTT. The encoded protein is CASSMGTEEEQPQHF.

The J gene is TRBJ1-1, the V gene TRBV5-1; D remains ambiguous. Germline lookup yields CDR1 SGHRS and CDR2 YFSETQ. V was shortened by 0 bases and J by 1 base, with 10 bases between the two germline ends. This CDR3 spans 15 amino acids. The CDR3 DNA reads as TGCGCCAGCAGCTTGGACGGGCACTCGAACACTGAAGCTTTCTTT. It codes for CASSLDGHSNTEAFF.

The chain uses TRBV6-6 and TRBJ1-1, with no clear D. CDR3 length: 14 amino acids. Germline assignment: CDR1 MNHNY and CDR2 SVGAGI (reference sequence). V was pared by 2 bases and J by 5 bases, with 12 bases between. DNA for the CDR3: TGTGCCAGCAGTTACCCCCAACAGCCGACTGAAGCTTTCTTT. This encodes CASSYPQQPTEAFF.

This chain connects TRBV20-1 to TRBJ1-6, with TRBD1 matching over 11 bases. The germline V gene has CDR1 DFQATT and CDR2 SNEGSKA (reference sequence). V was clipped by 6 bases and J by 7 bases; unmatched bases: 11. The CDR3 sequence is 16 residues long. CDR3 in amino acids: CSANIWDRGLNSPLHF. The DNA for the CDR3 is TGCAGTGCCAACATCTGGGACAGGGGGTTGAATTCACCCCTCCACTTT.

The CDR3 sequence is CASSNLVGQPQHF. CDR3 in DNA: TGTGCCAGCAGCAACCTCGTGGGCCAGCCCCAGCATTTT. J is TRBJ1-5 and V is TRBV7-2; D gene uncertain. Trimming shortened V by 5 bases and J by 7 bases, and 12 bases separated the two germline ends. The CDR3 contains 13 residues. Germline lookup yields CDR1 SGHTA and CDR2 FQGNSA.

V is TRBV3-1 and J is TRBJ1-1; D is uncertain. CDR3 length equals 13 residues. Between the trimmed V and J ends, which lost 0 bases and 6 bases, there was a span of 8 bases. CDR1 is LGHDT, CDR2 YNNKEL, per germline (reference sequence). The CDR3 DNA is TGTGCCAGCAGCCAAGATTTAGGTTCTGAAGCTTTCTTT. Translation gives CASSQDLGSEAFF. The complete variable domain, with remaining parts taken from reference TRBV3-1 and TRBJ1-1, reads DTAVSQTPKYLVTQMGNDKSIKCEQNLGHDTMYWYKQDSKKFLKIMFSYNNKELIINETVPNRFSPKSPDKAHLNLHINSLELGDSAVYFCASSQDLGSEAFFGQGTRLTVV.